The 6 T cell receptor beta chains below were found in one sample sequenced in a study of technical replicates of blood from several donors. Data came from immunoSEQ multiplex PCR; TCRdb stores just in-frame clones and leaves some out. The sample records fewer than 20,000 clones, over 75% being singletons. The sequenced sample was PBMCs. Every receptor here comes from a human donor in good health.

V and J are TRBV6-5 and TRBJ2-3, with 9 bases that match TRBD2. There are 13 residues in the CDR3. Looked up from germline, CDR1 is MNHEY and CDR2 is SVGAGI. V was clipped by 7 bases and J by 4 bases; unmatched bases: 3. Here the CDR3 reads CASNIAGADTQYF. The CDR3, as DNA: TGTGCCAGCAATATAGCGGGAGCAGATACGCAGTATTTT.

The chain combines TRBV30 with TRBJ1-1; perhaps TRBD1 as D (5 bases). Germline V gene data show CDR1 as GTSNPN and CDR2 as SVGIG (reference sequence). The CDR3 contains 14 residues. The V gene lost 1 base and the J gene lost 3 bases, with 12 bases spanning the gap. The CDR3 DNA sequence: TGTGCCTGGAGTGGGGGGGGGAGGGACACTGAAGCTTTCTTT. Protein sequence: CAWSGGGRDTEAFF.

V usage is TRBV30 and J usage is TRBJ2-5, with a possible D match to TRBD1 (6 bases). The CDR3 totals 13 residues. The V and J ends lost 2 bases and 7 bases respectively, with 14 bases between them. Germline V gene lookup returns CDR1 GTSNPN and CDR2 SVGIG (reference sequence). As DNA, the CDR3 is TGTGCCTGGAGTCGGGTGGGGGCCGGGACCCAGTACTTC. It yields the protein CAWSRVGAGTQYF.

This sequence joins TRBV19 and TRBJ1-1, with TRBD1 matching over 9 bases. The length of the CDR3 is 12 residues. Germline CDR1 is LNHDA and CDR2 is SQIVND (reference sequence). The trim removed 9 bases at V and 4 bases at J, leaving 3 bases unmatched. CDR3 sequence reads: CASRDRATEAFF. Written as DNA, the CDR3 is TGTGCCAGCCGGGACAGGGCCACTGAAGCTTTCTTT.

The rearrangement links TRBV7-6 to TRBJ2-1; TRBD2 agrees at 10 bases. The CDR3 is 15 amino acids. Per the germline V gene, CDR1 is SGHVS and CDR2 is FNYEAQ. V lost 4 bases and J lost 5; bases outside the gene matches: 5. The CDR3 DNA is TGTGCCAGCAGCTACAGCGGGAGGGCCAACAATGAGCAGTTCTTC. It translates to CASSYSGRANNEQFF.

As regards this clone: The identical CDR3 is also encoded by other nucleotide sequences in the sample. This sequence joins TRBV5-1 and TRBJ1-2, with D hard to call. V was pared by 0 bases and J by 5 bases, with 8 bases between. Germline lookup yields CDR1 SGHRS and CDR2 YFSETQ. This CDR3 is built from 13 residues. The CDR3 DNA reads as TGCGCCAGCAGCTTGGGTGGAGGATATGGCTACACCTTC. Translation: CASSLGGGYGYTF.